Described below is a single T cell receptor (beta chain) sequence and its context. One entry per CDR3 protein, called by TCRdb with MiXCR from the 5' RACE reads. This table holds over 70,000 distinct CDR3 sequences, around 13% found once. CDR3 length: 12 residues. The ends lost 3 bases at V and 18 bases at J; junction bases unmatched: 8. The germline gives CDR1 SGHTA, CDR2 FQGNSA. These data come from a study of early T cells in non-severe SARS-CoV-2 infection. As for the study in general: The chains were unpaired, and the sequenced material was bulk RNA from unsorted whole blood.

This chain uses TRBV7-2 with TRBJ1-6; 7 bases are shared with TRBD1. The TCR was taken from an adult who was a healthcare worker with PCR-confirmed SARS-CoV-2 infection or an uninfected control (not recorded which). This sample comprised whole blood, obtained at baseline. The CDR3 spells CASSLEDRKPHF. CDR3 DNA sequence: TGTGCCAGCAGCTTGGAGGACAGGAAACCCCACTTT.